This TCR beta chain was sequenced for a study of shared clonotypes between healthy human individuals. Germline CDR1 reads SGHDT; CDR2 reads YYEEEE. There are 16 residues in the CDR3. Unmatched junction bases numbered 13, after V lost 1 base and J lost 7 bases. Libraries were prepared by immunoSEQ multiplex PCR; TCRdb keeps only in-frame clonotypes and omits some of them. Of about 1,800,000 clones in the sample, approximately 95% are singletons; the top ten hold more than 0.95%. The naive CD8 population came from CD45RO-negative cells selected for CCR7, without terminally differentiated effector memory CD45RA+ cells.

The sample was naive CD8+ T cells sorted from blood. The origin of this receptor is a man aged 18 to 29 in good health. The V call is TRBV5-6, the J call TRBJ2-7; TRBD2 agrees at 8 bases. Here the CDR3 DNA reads TGTGCCAGCAGCTTGAACAGCGGGGGTAGGTTCCGAGAGCAGTACTTC. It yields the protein CASSLNSGGRFREQYF.